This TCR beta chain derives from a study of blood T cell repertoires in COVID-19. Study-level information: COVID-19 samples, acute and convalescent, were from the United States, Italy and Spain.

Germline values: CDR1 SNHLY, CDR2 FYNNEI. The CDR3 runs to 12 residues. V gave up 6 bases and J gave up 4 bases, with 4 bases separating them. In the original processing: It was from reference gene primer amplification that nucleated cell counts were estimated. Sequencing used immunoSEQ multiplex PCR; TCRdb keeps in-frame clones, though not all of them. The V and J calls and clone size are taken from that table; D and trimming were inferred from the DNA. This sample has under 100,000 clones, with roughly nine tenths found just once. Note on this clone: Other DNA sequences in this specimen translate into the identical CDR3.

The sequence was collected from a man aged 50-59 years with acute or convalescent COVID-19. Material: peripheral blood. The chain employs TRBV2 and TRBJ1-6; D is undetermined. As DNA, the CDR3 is TGTGCCAGCAGCGGGTATAATTCACCCCTCCACTTT. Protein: CASSGYNSPLHF. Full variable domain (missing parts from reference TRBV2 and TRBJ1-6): EPEVTQTPSHQVTQMGQEVILRCVPISNHLYFYWYRQILGQKVEFLVSFYNNEISEKSEIFDDQFSVERPDGSNFTLKIRSTKLEDSAMYFCASSGYNSPLHFGNGTRLTVT.